What follows are 2 T cell receptor beta chains derived from one specimen sequenced in a study of shared clonotypes between healthy human individuals. Clones were read by immunoSEQ multiplex PCR, and TCRdb kept only the in-frame ones, dropping some. The sample has a few million clones; approximately 93% are singletons. The sample comprised naive CD4+ T cells from PBMCs. This sample's subset: CD45RA+ positively selected. These receptors all come from a man younger than 35 in good health. Some clones in this sample may be carry-over from other donors' samples.

To note about this clone: Other DNA sequences within the sample encode an identical CDR3. The rearrangement links TRBV29-1 to TRBJ2-3, with D perhaps matching TRBD1 or TRBD2 (5 bases each). The CDR3 covers 13 residues. Trimming took 5 bases from V and 1 from J, leaving 10 bases between them. Germline loops: CDR1 SQVTM, CDR2 ANQGSEA. CDR3 loop: CSVLRGGTDTQYF. The CDR3 DNA reads TGCAGCGTTCTCCGAGGGGGCACAGATACGCAGTATTTT.

The J gene is TRBJ1-2, the V gene TRBV6-4; a possible D gene is TRBD1 (6 bases). The CDR3 runs to 15 residues. Trimming removed 8 bases at V and 4 bases at J, with 20 bases between. CDR1 is MRHNA and CDR2 is SNTAGT in the germline V gene. The CDR3 loop is CASSTGGPGAYGYTF. CDR3 coding DNA: TGTGCCAGCTCAACGGGGGGGCCAGGGGCCTATGGCTACACCTTC.